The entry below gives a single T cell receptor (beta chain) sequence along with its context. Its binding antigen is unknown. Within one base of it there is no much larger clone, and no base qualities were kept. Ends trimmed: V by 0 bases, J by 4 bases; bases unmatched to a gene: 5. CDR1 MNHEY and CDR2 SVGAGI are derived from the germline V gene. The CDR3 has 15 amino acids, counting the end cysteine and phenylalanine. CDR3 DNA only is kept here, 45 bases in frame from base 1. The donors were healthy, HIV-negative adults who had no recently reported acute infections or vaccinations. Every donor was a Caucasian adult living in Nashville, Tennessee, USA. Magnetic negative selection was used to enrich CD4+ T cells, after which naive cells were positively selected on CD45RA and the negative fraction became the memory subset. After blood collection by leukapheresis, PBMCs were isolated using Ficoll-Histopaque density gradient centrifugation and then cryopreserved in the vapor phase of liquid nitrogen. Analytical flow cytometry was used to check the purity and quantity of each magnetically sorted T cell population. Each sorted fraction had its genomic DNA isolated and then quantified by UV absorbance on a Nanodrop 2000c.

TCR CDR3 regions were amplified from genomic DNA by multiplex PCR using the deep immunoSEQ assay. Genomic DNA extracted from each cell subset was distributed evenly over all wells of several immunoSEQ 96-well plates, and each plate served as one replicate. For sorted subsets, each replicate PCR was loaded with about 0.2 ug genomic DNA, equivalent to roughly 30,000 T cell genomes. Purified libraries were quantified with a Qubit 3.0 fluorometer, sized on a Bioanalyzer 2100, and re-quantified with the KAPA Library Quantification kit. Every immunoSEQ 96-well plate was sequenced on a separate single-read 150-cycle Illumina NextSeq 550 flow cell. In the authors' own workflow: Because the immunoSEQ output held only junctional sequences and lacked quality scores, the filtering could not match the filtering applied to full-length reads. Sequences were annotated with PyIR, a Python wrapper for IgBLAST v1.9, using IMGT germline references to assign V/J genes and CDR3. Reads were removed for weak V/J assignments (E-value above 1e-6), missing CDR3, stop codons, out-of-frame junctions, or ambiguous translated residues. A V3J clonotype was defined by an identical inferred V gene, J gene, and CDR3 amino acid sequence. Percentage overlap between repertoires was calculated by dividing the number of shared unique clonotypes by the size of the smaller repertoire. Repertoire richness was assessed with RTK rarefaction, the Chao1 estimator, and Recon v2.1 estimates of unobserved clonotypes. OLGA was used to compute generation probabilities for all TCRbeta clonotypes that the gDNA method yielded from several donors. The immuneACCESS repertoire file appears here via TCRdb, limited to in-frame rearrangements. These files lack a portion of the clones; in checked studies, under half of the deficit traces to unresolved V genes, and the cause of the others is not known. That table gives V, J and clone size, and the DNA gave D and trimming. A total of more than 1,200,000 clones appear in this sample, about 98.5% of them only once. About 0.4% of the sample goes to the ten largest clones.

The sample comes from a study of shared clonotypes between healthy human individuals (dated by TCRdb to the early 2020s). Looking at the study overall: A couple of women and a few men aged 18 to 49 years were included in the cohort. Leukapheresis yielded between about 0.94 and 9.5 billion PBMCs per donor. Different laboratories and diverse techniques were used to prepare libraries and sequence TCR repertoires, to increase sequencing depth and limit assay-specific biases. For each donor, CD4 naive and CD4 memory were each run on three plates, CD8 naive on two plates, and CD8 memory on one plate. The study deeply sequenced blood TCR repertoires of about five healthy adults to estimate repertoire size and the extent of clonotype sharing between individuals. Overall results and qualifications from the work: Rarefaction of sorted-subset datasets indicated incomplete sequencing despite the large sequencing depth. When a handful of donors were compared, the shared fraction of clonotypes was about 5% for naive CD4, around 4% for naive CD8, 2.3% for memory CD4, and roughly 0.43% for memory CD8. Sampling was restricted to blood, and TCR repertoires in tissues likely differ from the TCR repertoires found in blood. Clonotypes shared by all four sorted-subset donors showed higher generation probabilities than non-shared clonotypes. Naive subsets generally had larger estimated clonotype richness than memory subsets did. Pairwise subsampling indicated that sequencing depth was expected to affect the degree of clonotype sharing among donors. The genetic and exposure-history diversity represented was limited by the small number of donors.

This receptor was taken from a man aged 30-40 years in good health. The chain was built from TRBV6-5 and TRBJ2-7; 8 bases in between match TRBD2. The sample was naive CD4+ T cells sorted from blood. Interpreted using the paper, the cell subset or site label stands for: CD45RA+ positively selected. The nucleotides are TGTGCCAGCAGTTACTCGGGGACTAGTACATACGAGCAGTACTTC. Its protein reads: CASSYSGTSTYEQYF.